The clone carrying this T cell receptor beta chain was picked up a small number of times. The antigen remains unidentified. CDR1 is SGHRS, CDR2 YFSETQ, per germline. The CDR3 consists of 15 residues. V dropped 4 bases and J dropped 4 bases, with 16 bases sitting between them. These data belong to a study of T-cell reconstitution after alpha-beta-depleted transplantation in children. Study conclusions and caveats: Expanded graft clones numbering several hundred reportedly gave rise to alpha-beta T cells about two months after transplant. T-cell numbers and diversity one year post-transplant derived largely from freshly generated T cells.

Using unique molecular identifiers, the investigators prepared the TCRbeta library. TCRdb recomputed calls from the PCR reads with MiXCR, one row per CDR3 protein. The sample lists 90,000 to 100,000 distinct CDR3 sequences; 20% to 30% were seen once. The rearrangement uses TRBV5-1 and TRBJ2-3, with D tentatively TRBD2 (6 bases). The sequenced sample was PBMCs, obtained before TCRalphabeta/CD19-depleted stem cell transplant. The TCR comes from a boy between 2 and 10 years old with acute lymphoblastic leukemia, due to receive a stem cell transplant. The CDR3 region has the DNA TGCGCCAGCAGCCTCCAGCGGAGGGGCGCAGATACGCAGTATTTT. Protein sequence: CASSLQRRGADTQYF. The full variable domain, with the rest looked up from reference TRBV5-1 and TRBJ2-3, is KAGVTQTPRYLIKTRGQQVTLSCSPISGHRSVSWYQQTPGQGLQFLFEYFSETQRNKGNFPGRFSGRQFSNSRSEMNVSTLELGDSALYLCASSLQRRGADTQYFGPGTRLTVL.